This T cell receptor (beta chain) was sequenced during a study of T cell changes during pregnancy in multiple sclerosis. Note on this clone: One junction end does not reproduce the germline sequence, and a read error may be involved. Other DNA sequences in the sample encode the same CDR3.

The CDR3 runs 14 residues. Germline lookup yields CDR1 SNHLY and CDR2 FYNNEI. TCRdb's table, derived via immunoSEQ multiplex PCR, lists solely in-frame clones and lacks some. The table includes about 99,000 clones, 85% to 95% detected once. The rearrangement uses TRBV2 and TRBJ1-1; TRBD1 aligns across 7 bases. This clonotype was sampled from a female donor with multiple sclerosis, enrolled in a pregnancy study. Specimen: peripheral blood, collected after pregnancy. CDR3 nucleotide sequence: TGTGCCAGCCCAGGGGGAATAATGAACACTGAAGCCTTCTTT. Translation gives CASPGGIMNTEAFF.